This T cell receptor (beta chain) was identified during a study of tumor-infiltrating lymphocytes in glioblastoma multiforme. TCR beta libraries were built from RNA through three nested multiplex PCR rounds using modified ARM-PCR. A C-beta primer primed TCRB cDNA from roughly 0.51 ug RNA. TCRdb re-called the multiplex PCR reads through MiXCR, storing one row per CDR3 protein. The sample gives about 11,000 distinct CDR3 sequences, around 68% of which show up once; almost 40% is in the top ten. With regard to this clonotype: Antigen: not known.

General study points: Detected clone frequencies may not reflect cell counts, being RNA-based. Functional subtype sorting of these T cells was not performed. The TCR and somatic mutation analysis included just one glioblastoma patient.

Looked up from germline, CDR1 is DFQATT and CDR2 is SNEGSKA (reference sequence). V dropped 5 bases and J dropped 5 bases, with 16 bases sitting between them. CDR3 length equals 13 residues. The receptor was derived from a male donor with glioblastoma. The rearrangement joins TRBV20-1 to TRBJ2-7; D possibly corresponds to TRBD2 (6 bases). The sequencing input was brain tumor tissue. Here the CDR3 reads CSAWGERDHEQYF. DNA for the CDR3: TGCAGTGCTTGGGGGGAGAGGGACCACGAGCAGTACTTC.